This T cell receptor beta chain was retrieved from a study of cytomegalovirus exposure and HLA in healthy donors (dated by TCRdb to 2015 to 2018). General notes on the study: According to an earlier analysis of 550 to 700 of the donors, 150 million to 200 million T cells yielded 120 million or so unique TCR beta sequences and about 280 Gb of sequence data. An early release covering around 630 HLA-typed donors comprised 250 to 350 gigabases of sequencing data and roughly 85 million unique TCR sequences. Of the 300 to 450 genotyped donors, approximately 80% fell in the genetic ancestry cluster associated with self-reported Caucasian donors. The study was designed to test whether signatures of past pathogen exposure could be identified by cataloging public T cell receptors. The T cell repertoires of about 700 subjects were profiled by immunosequencing and related to cytomegalovirus serostatus. A separate validation cohort of roughly 130 different subjects was used in addition to the approximately 640-subject first cohort. High-throughput TCR immunosequencing, statistical association of individual TCRs with disease status, and machine learning were combined to predict cytomegalovirus infection status. A later analysis re-examined previously published TCR beta repertoires from just over 650 donors and added high-resolution HLA genotyping to investigate patterns of TCR occurrence. Rather than drawing on any new phenotypic data, the later analysis identified candidate immune exposures from TCR beta sequences and the way those sequences occurred across donors. In an earlier analysis of 587 of the donors, high-throughput TCR beta sequencing was used to judge whether each TCR beta V gene segment behaved as functional or pseudogenic. Alongside the repertoire data, information on donor age, sex, ethnicity and CMV serostatus was compiled. In a later genetic analysis, genome-wide SNP genotypes for about 60% of the 666 donors were used, and that subset was treated as a discovery cohort. Every repertoire in the discovery cohort had been generated on one and the same sequencing platform. HLA typing included class I and class II loci at four-digit resolution. Typing coverage varied by locus: roughly 620-640 donors for A, B, C, DRB1 and DQB1; about 520 for DQA1; over 600 for DPA1; approximately 470 for DPB1. A handful of DR-DQ haplotypes were treated as single units for association and clustering because of strong linkage in the cohort. Among 398 genotyped donors of the cohort, an average of around 240,000 unique TCR beta nucleotide sequences were sequenced per donor, 15% to 20% of them non-productive. The investigation overall reported the following: In both the original and validation cohorts, the classifier was reported to diagnose cytomegalovirus status with high specificity and sensitivity. For the cohort, immune exposure information was limited to CMV serostatus. In a later analysis, some 18,000 TCR beta sequences were associated with specific HLA alleles at a false discovery rate of 0.05. A later genetic analysis associated a missense DCLRE1C variant with V-gene and J-gene trimming of TCR beta chains, and an independent cohort replicated the association. Broadly in line with IMGT annotations, most TCR beta V segments showed up in productive rearrangements about 87% or about 30% of the time in an earlier analysis of several hundred of the donors. Because the 87-base-pair reads could not distinguish some IMGT-functional V segments, including TRBV6-2 and TRBV6-3, those segments were excluded. While some public TCRs were present in many individuals, most TCR sequences turned up only very rarely across donors. Sequencing depth was assumed to be roughly uniform across donors in the presence/absence analyses, though that assumption may not hold. In a later analysis, the rate of TCR association differed among HLA loci, with DRB1 alleles having the most associated TCRs and HLA-C alleles having the fewest. Roughly 17 rarely observed V segments, including chromosome 9 orphons, were excluded from the earlier analysis of several hundred of the donors because counts were too low. In the study, 150 to 200 TCR beta chains were listed as associated with cytomegalovirus. According to a later genetic analysis, donors in an Asian-associated ancestry cluster had fewer N-insertions in productive TCRs than the approximately 670-donor mean. A cluster of highly shared sequence variants was judged likely to be a technical artifact of the sequencing pipeline. According to a later analysis, most CMV-associated TCR beta chains appeared to be HLA-restricted, and the HLA associations seemed to be driven largely by CMV exposure. In a later analysis, several top co-occurrence clusters were reported to appear linked to parvovirus B19, influenza, CMV and Epstein-Barr virus. A further reported finding was that TCR beta sequences accurately predicted the HLA-A and HLA-B alleles for most subjects in the first cohort. Correlated functional status among segregating V segments might reflect linkage disequilibrium, but an unknown experimental factor could not be ruled out. In vitro tests confirmed that a few of the cytomegalovirus-associated TCR beta chains recognize cytomegalovirus antigens. According to the authors, the approach could potentially be generalized to other disease states and immunological phenotypes. Only TCR beta chains were sequenced in this cohort, and the absence of alpha or paired-chain data limited detectable features. Because HLA typing was missing for some donors at each locus, association tests included only the typed subset. Strong co-occurrence of HLA alleles, especially DR and DQ, made assigning TCR associations to individual alleles difficult. A later analysis found that HLA-associated TCR beta chains were more clonally expanded and had lower generation probabilities than equally common non-associated chains.

Library preparation employed the immunoSEQ multiplex PCR assay. For the multiplex PCR, a mixture combining 60 forward primers for TCR Vbeta segments and 13 reverse primers for TCR Jbeta segments was used. A multiplex PCR assay on genomic DNA amplified the CDR3 region of rearranged TCR beta genes. The amplified TCR beta libraries were sequenced on the Illumina HiSeq System as 87-base-pair reads. As for the original processing: In a later analysis, tens of millions of unique TCR beta chains were counted across the 500 to 700 repertoires, and approximately 11 million of these chains were shared by at least two donors. Raw reads were error-corrected and collapsed into unique sequences with a nearest-neighbor algorithm that merged closely related sequences to remove PCR and sequencing errors. CDR3 sequences were aligned to IMGT reference sequences to assign V, D and J gene segments. For a sequence to be retained, a match of at least six nucleotides to both a V gene segment and a J gene segment was required. Rearrangements were classified as productive when the CDR3 lacked stop codons and remained in frame with V and J, and all other rearrangements were classified as non-productive. Following IMGT convention, CDR3 was defined as the stretch from the second conserved V-encoded cysteine up to the conserved J-encoded phenylalanine. Sequences without an unambiguous match to a single V gene segment were excluded from the earlier analysis of 450 to 750 of the donors. In an earlier analysis of approximately 550 of the donors, V segments were called functional above 56.7% productive rearrangements and were called segregating when the between-donor standard deviation exceeded 5%. A statistical classification framework was built to diagnose cytomegalovirus status from the catalog of TCR beta chain sequences. In a later analysis, TCR nucleotide sequences were compared against IMGT/GENE-DB human TR gene sequences so that V and J genes could be assigned. Using the TCRdist pipeline, a later analysis assigned CDR3 sequences along with most-parsimonious VDJ recombination scenarios. In a later analysis, each TCR beta chain was defined by its CDR3 amino acid sequence together with its V-gene family, and reads lacking a unique V-gene family were excluded. In a later analysis, some 600 highly shared, low-generation-probability nucleotide sequences were removed to address suspected cross-contamination and a sequencing artifact. A later analysis calculated a clonal expansion index for each public chain from normalized within-repertoire ranks of inferred template counts. A later analysis computed generation probabilities with a VDJ recombination model fitted to out-of-frame rearrangements, and checked the results against IGoR. In a later analysis, TCR-TCR, TCR-HLA and TCR-CMV co-occurrence was scored with hypergeometric tests, and a repertoire-size bias correction was applied to TCR pairs. In a later analysis, false discovery rates were estimated by permuting HLA or CMV assignments 20 times. A later analysis grouped co-occurring TCRs with DBSCAN, adding TCRdist sequence similarity when clustering within HLA-allele-positive subsets. Repertoires with fewer than 30,000 or more than 120,000 public chains were left out of co-occurrence clustering, as were about 5 repertoires with anomalous nucleotide sharing. In its TCRdb copy, this immuneACCESS table keeps in-frame sequences only and misses some clones. Where compared with another copy, unresolved V genes explain less than half of these, and the others have no known cause. V, J and clone size are taken as reported in that table, and D and trimming were inferred from the DNA itself. This sample's clone table shows 150,000 to 200,000 clones. 6.5% of the sample is in the top ten clones.

The cohort was made up of hundreds of healthy bone marrow donors. All cohort members were sampled while nominally healthy, although unrecorded immune exposures were likely present. The donor tested CMV seronegative, placing the donor among the approximately 400 seronegative members of the cohort. A peripheral blood sample was provided by each donor, and peripheral blood mononuclear cells were used for TCR beta sequencing. Genomic DNA extraction from the blood cell samples was performed with the Qiagen DNeasy Blood Extraction Kit. Sequences LNHDA (CDR1) and SQIVND (CDR2) are obtained from the germline V gene (reference sequence). Inclusive of the bounding cysteine and phenylalanine, the CDR3 is 15 residues long. Of all the DNA, just the CDR3 is kept, 45 bases in frame from base 1. Trimming leaves V shorter by 2 bases and J shorter by 4 bases, with the junction holding 3 bases beyond the gene matches.

Regarding this clone: Its antigen is not yet known.

This clonotype was obtained from a man aged 25-45 years in good health and CMV-seronegative. In this chain, TRBV19 is recombined with TRBJ2-2; TRBD2 lines up with 8 middle nucleotides. Sequencing input: PBMCs. Here is the DNA: TGTGCCAGTAGTATAATCGGGGGGGCCACCGGGGAGCTGTTTTTT. This codes for CASSIIGGATGELFF.